This passage covers 25 T cell receptor beta chains from one sample sequenced in a study of cytomegalovirus exposure and HLA in healthy donors. The PCR ran on 60 Vbeta and 13 Jbeta primers. Only in-frame clones appear in the TCRdb table, and some are missing; sequencing was by immunoSEQ multiplex PCR. The table lists about 160,000 clones, 70% to 80% of them singletons, with over 1.3% in the top ten. The sample consisted of PBMCs. The receptors come from a man in his sixties in good health and CMV-seronegative.

The CDR3 bases are TGCGCCAGCAGCTTTACGGGACAGAACACTGAAGCTTTCTTT. Residues: CASSFTGQNTEAFF. This rearrangement joins TRBV5-1 to TRBJ1-1; D might be TRBD1 (6 bases). The germline CDR1 and CDR2 sequences are SGHRS and YFSETQ. Trimming left V 2 bases short and J 1 base short, with 9 bases between. The CDR3 covers 14 residues.

The J gene is TRBJ2-5, the V gene TRBV29-1; the match to TRBD1 covers 10 bases. The V segment lost 0 bases and the J segment 2 bases; nucleotides outside the gene matches: 6. The CDR3 runs 16 residues. Germline loops: CDR1 SQVTM, CDR2 ANQGSEA. The chain's CDR3 is CSVEDQRTGGQETQYF. CDR3 nucleotides: TGCAGCGTTGAAGACCAAAGGACAGGGGGTCAAGAGACCCAGTACTTC.

The chain couples TRBV6-1 to TRBJ2-3, with TRBD2 identical over 7 bases. CDR3 length equals 14 residues. From germline, CDR1 is MNHNS and CDR2 SASEGT. The ends lost 6 bases at V and 0 bases at J; junction bases unmatched: 3. DNA for the CDR3: TGTGCCAGCAGCCTAGCGGAGAGCACAGATACGCAGTATTTT. It translates to CASSLAESTDTQYF.

The chain is built from TRBV30 and TRBJ1-4; 10 nucleotides agree with TRBD1. The length of the CDR3 is 15 residues. Germline CDR1 is GTSNPN and CDR2 is SVGIG (reference sequence). Unmatched junction bases numbered 7, after V lost 2 bases and J lost 7 bases. CDR3 region: CAWSNSGTGVEKLFF. The CDR3, as DNA: TGTGCCTGGAGTAACTCCGGGACAGGGGTTGAAAAACTGTTTTTT.

This clone has just a few counts. The CDR3 loop reads CASSLVMGGGVYTEAFF. CDR3 bases: TGTGCCAGCAGCTTGGTAATGGGGGGGGGAGTTTACACTGAAGCTTTCTTT. The rearrangement links TRBV5-6 to TRBJ1-1, with a tentative D call TRBD1 (5 bases). Germline loops: CDR1 SGHDT, CDR2 YYEEEE. V lost 0 bases to trimming and J lost 3 bases, with 18 bases between them. The CDR3 length is 17 residues.

Worth noting for this clone: A read error may produce the germline difference seen at one junction end. Other DNA sequences in the same sample also yield this CDR3. The chain's CDR3 is CASSEGNTEAFF. The CDR3 nucleotides read TGTGCCAGCAGCGAGGGAAACACCGAAGCTTTCTTT. The rearrangement joins TRBV6-5 to TRBJ1-1; D gene ambiguous. The germline gives CDR1 MNHEY, CDR2 SVGAGI. This CDR3 contains 12 residues.

V is TRBV9 and J is TRBJ2-3; 8 nucleotides align to TRBD2. From germline, CDR1 is SGDLS and CDR2 YYNGEE. J lost 8 bases, V lost 0 bases, and 8 bases had no gene match. CDR3 length: 15 amino acids. This CDR3 is CASSVATGGPGTQYF. The DNA for the CDR3 is TGTGCCAGCAGCGTAGCAACGGGGGGGCCAGGTACGCAGTATTTT.

The rearrangement uses TRBV7-2 and TRBJ2-5, with TRBD2 as a possible D gene (5 bases). The CDR3 has 15 amino acids. Germline CDR1 reads SGHTA; CDR2 reads FQGNSA. V lost 5 bases to trimming and J lost 4 bases, with 17 bases between them. The CDR3 DNA reads as TGTGCCAGCAGCGGGTTAGCGCTACCCCGAGAGACCCAGTACTTC. It specifies CASSGLALPRETQYF.

This clone was seen once. This chain links TRBV7-2 with TRBJ2-5, with 11 bases that match TRBD1. Gene TRBJ2-7 matches the end of the DNA better, so the J call may be wrong. The CDR3 consists of 15 residues. CDR1 SGHTA and CDR2 FQGNSA come from the germline V gene. The CDR3 bases are TGTGCCAGCAGCCGGGGACAGGGGGGTTACTACGAGCAGTACTTC. The encoded protein is CASSRGQGGYYEQYF.

The chain couples TRBV4-1 to TRBJ2-1, with 7 bases matching TRBD2. The CDR3 totals 14 residues. V lost 3 bases to trimming and J lost 7 bases; unmatched junction nucleotides: 6. The germline V gene encodes CDR1 MGHRA and CDR2 YSYEKL. CDR3 sequence (DNA): TGCGCCAGCAGCCACAGCGGGAACAGGAATGAGCAGTTCTTC. Protein sequence: CASSHSGNRNEQFF.

This sequence joins TRBV6-1 and TRBJ2-5, with D unresolved. V dropped 2 bases and J dropped 0 bases, with 13 bases sitting between them. Germline V gene lookup returns CDR1 MNHNS and CDR2 SASEGT. This CDR3 is built from 16 residues. As DNA, the CDR3 is TGTGCCAGCAGTGAATTTACAGCCCGGAACCAAGAGACCCAGTACTTC. It codes for CASSEFTARNQETQYF.

This chain uses TRBV7-2 with TRBJ2-7; 10 bases line up with TRBD1. This CDR3 contains 14 residues. The V gene's germline CDR1 is SGHTA and CDR2 FQGNSA. V dropped 5 bases and J dropped 2; count of bases not matched to a gene: 3. This CDR3 is CASSPGQGTYEQYF. The CDR3 coding sequence is TGTGCCAGCAGCCCGGGACAGGGGACCTACGAGCAGTACTTC.

The genes are TRBV6-1 and TRBJ1-1; TRBD1 is a possible D gene (6 bases). The length of the CDR3 is 14 residues. Germline V lookup: CDR1 MNHNS, CDR2 SASEGT. Trimming stripped 6 bases from V and 9 bases from J, with 20 bases between. The CDR3 DNA reads as TGTGCCAGCAGAGAGGGGGGGTGGGAATCAAAAGCTTTCTTT. As protein: CASREGGWESKAFF.

This sequence joins TRBV19 and TRBJ2-3; D might be TRBD2 (5 bases). V was trimmed by 4 bases and J by 3 bases, leaving 17 bases between them. The CDR3 covers 16 residues. Per the germline V gene, CDR1 is LNHDA and CDR2 is SQIVND (reference sequence). The CDR3 bases are TGTGCCAGTAGTAGTATAATGTTTCGCGGGACAGATACGCAGTATTTT. It translates to CASSSIMFRGTDTQYF.

CDR3 bases: TGTGCCAGCAGCGTAGGGAGTAGCGGGGTCAGCTCCTACAATGAGCAGTTCTTC. The encoded protein is CASSVGSSGVSSYNEQFF. The chain links TRBV9 to TRBJ2-1; 8 bases line up with TRBD2. Germline CDR1 reads SGDLS; CDR2 reads YYNGEE. V was clipped by 0 bases and J by 0 bases; unmatched bases: 8. The CDR3 is made up of 18 amino acids. The variable domain in full, completed from reference TRBV9 and TRBJ2-1, reads DSGVTQTPKHLITATGQRVTLRCSPRSGDLSVYWYQQSLDQGLQFLIQYYNGEERAKGNILERFSAQQFPDLHSELNLSSLELGDSALYFCASSVGSSGVSSYNEQFFGPGTRLTVL.

The chain carries TRBV6-6 and TRBJ2-3; possibly TRBD1 for D (6 bases). The germline V gene encodes CDR1 MNHNY and CDR2 SVGAGI (reference sequence). The germline V and J ends were trimmed by 8 bases and 2 bases, with 17 bases remaining between them. CDR3 length: 15 residues. In DNA form, the CDR3 reads TGTGCCAGCCTCTACACAGGGCCGCTCACAGATACGCAGTATTTT. Its translation: CASLYTGPLTDTQYF.

J is TRBJ2-3 and V is TRBV28, with 11 bases fitting TRBD2. Germline V gene data show CDR1 as MDHEN and CDR2 as SYDVKM. CDR3 length: 15 amino acids. V trimming: 7 bases; J trimming: 2 bases; junction bases outside the gene matches: 5. This chain's CDR3 is CASTVLAGATDTQYF. For the CDR3, the DNA is TGTGCCAGCACCGTACTAGCGGGGGCCACAGATACGCAGTATTTT.

In this sample, this clone turned up a few times. The chain has TRBV30 and TRBJ2-7, with 12 bases fitting TRBD2. This CDR3 is 15 amino acids long. The ends lost 4 bases at V and 3 bases at J; junction bases unmatched: 7. The germline gives CDR1 GTSNPN, CDR2 SVGIG (reference sequence). CDR3 sequence: CAWMTSGRENYEQYF. DNA for the CDR3: TGTGCCTGGATGACTAGCGGGAGAGAAAACTACGAGCAGTACTTC.

The CDR3 sequence: CASSFRGIGNTEAFF. CDR3 DNA: TGTGCCAGCAGCTTCAGGGGGATAGGAAACACTGAAGCTTTCTTT. The chain joins TRBV5-4 to TRBJ1-1; 7 bases match TRBD1. This CDR3 has 15 amino acids. Germline assignment: CDR1 SGHNT and CDR2 YYREEE (reference sequence). V lost 2 bases and J lost 2; bases outside the gene matches: 6.

The CDR3 loop reads CASSFRAASARTDTQYF. CDR3 nucleotide sequence: TGTGCCAGCAGCTTTAGAGCGGCTAGCGCACGCACAGATACGCAGTATTTT. The rearrangement uses TRBV7-7 and TRBJ2-3; D might be TRBD2 (6 bases). Germline V gene sequence: CDR1 SSHAT, CDR2 FNYEAQ (reference sequence). There are 17 residues in the CDR3. V lost 3 bases to trimming and J lost 1 base, with 17 bases between them. Using reference TRBV7-7 and TRBJ2-3 for the parts outside the CDR3, the full variable domain is GAGVSQSPRYKVTKRGQDVTLRCDPISSHATLYWYQQALGQGPEFLTYFNYEAQPDKSGLPSDRFSAERPEGSISTLTIQRTEQRDSAMYRCASSFRAASARTDTQYFGPGTRLTVL.

The chain carries TRBV7-2 and TRBJ2-7; D may be TRBD2 (5 bases). CDR3 length: 18 residues. The V and J ends lost 7 bases and 3 bases respectively, with 28 bases between them. Germline-derived CDR1 and CDR2 are SGHTA and FQGNSA. The CDR3 DNA reads TGTGCCAGCACCCTCCCGGCCGTGTCAGGAGGAAATTACTACGAGCAGTACTTC. Its translation is CASTLPAVSGGNYYEQYF. The full variable domain, with the rest looked up from reference TRBV7-2 and TRBJ2-7, is GAGVSQSPSNKVTEKGKDVELRCDPISGHTALYWYRQSLGQGLEFLIYFQGNSAPDKSGLPSDRFSAERTGGSVSTLTIQRTQQEDSAVYLCASTLPAVSGGNYYEQYFGPGTRLTVT.

The chain couples TRBV27 to TRBJ1-3, with D possibly being TRBD1 (5 bases). The ends were cut back, 9 bases at V and 4 bases at J, with 13 bases in the middle. The CDR3 is 13 amino acids. Germline values: CDR1 MNHEY, CDR2 SMNVEV (reference sequence). CDR3 sequence (DNA): TGTGCCAGTCGGGACTGGGAGGGAAACACCATATATTTT. Translated, it gives CASRDWEGNTIYF.

The chain uses TRBV19 and TRBJ2-5; 9 nucleotides agree with TRBD2. With 1 base clipped from V and 5 bases from J, the junction kept 8 bases outside the gene matches. The germline V gene encodes CDR1 LNHDA and CDR2 SQIVND (reference sequence). CDR3 size: 16 residues. CDR3 amino acids: CASSIGTAGGRETQYF. CDR3 DNA: TGTGCCAGTAGTATAGGGACAGCGGGGGGCCGGGAGACCCAGTACTTC.

This chain joins TRBV19 and TRBJ2-1; 8 bases agree with TRBD2. This CDR3 is built from 15 residues. The V segment lost 3 bases and the J segment 5 bases; nucleotides outside the gene matches: 6. Germline CDR1 reads LNHDA; CDR2 reads SQIVND (reference sequence). CDR3 loop: CASSIRLLADNEQFF. CDR3 DNA sequence: TGTGCCAGTAGTATTCGCCTACTAGCGGACAATGAGCAGTTCTTC.

The J gene is TRBJ1-6, the V gene TRBV25-1; D gene ambiguous. Deletions cut 2 bases from V and 7 bases from J, with 9 bases between. The CDR3 length is 14 residues. Looked up from germline, CDR1 is MGHDK and CDR2 is SYGVNS. The CDR3 DNA follows: TGTGCCAGCAGTGAAACATGGCAGAATTCACCCCTCCACTTT. Translation gives CASSETWQNSPLHF.